One sample yielded the 2 T cell receptor beta chains listed below, sequenced in a study of cytomegalovirus exposure and HLA in healthy donors. 13 Jbeta primers and 60 Vbeta primers were used for the PCR. Measured with immunoSEQ multiplex PCR; TCRdb has only the in-frame clones, and not every one. There are 100,000 to 150,000 clones in the sample; roughly four fifths occur only once, and 5.8% lies in the top ten. Sequenced sample: PBMCs. The receptors derive from a woman aged 50 to 60 in good health and CMV-seropositive.

The chain recombines TRBV9 with TRBJ1-1, with a tentative D call TRBD1 (5 bases). There are 15 residues in the CDR3. Germline V lookup: CDR1 SGDLS, CDR2 YYNGEE. V lost 4 bases, J lost 1 base, and 14 bases lay in between. As DNA, the CDR3 is TGTGCCAGCAGCCAAACCCAGACAGCGAACACTGAAGCTTTCTTT. It encodes CASSQTQTANTEAFF. The full variable domain, in which reference TRBV9 and TRBJ1-1 provide the parts outside the CDR3, is DSGVTQTPKHLITATGQRVTLRCSPRSGDLSVYWYQQSLDQGLQFLIQYYNGEERAKGNILERFSAQQFPDLHSELNLSSLELGDSALYFCASSQTQTANTEAFFGQGTRLTVV.

This rearrangement joins TRBV6-5 to TRBJ2-2; 14 bases are a match to TRBD2. The trim removed 2 bases at V and 6 bases at J, leaving 2 bases unmatched. The CDR3 length is 16 residues. From germline, CDR1 is MNHEY and CDR2 SVGAGI. The CDR3 DNA follows: TGTGCCAGCAGTTACCGGACTAGCGGGGGGTCCGGGGAGCTGTTTTTT. Translated, it gives CASSYRTSGGSGELFF.